These T cell receptor beta chains were read from a single sample in a study of response to subunit inactivated influenza vaccine. In TCRdb, the RT-PCR reads were re-called with MiXCR into one record per CDR3 protein. This sample has about 700,000 distinct CDR3 sequences; less than 20% occur once, and the top ten carry roughly 11%. Sequenced here: PBMCs from blood, sampled 12 days after vaccination. Every receptor here comes from a man aged 50 or older who received an inactivated influenza vaccine. Both conserved end residues are part of each CDR3. D genes are given only for firm matches. A clone size is listed for some rows: how often the clone was seen (once, few, many), or a class if it is expanded.

- TRBJ1-2 - TRBV19 TGTGCCAGTAGTATAGGACCCGGGGGCTACACCTTC CASSIGPGGYTF
- TRBJ1-5 - TRBV5-1 TGCGCCAGCAGCAGGGACGGAGGGACAAGTCAGCCCCAGCATTTT CASSRDGGTSQPQHF
few TRBJ2-5 TRBD2 TRBV3-1 TGTGCCAGCAGAAACCTAGCGGGGGGTCAAGAGACCCAGTACTTC CASRNLAGGQETQYF
- TRBJ2-7 - TRBV4-3 TGCGCCAGCAGCCAAGTATATGCCCCAACAGTTTCCTACGAGCAGTACTTC CASSQVYAPTVSYEQYF
few TRBJ1-1 - TRBV14 TGTGCCAGCAGCCAAGTTCTCACCCGTGGGATGAACACTGAAGCTTTCTTT CASSQVLTRGMNTEAFF
- TRBJ2-3 - TRBV20-1 TGCAGTGCTAGAGATTGGCTAGCGAGTAGCACAGATACGCAGTATTTT CSARDWLASSTDTQYF
- TRBJ1-5 - TRBV12-3/TRBV12-4 TGTGCCAGCAGCGACAGCTTCAATAGCAATCAGCCCCAGCATTTT CASSDSFNSNQPQHF
few TRBJ1-1 TRBD1 TRBV30 TGTGCCTGGAGCCACGGACAGGCCAACGTTGAAGCTTTCTTT CAWSHGQANVEAFF
- TRBJ2-2 TRBD2 TRBV2 TGTGCCAGCAGTTTTGGCCTCCTAGCGGGAGACACCGGGGAGCTGTTTTTT CASSFGLLAGDTGELFF
- TRBJ2-1 - TRBV7-7 TGTGCTAGCAGCTTAGGGGATACAGGGAGCTATGAGCAGTTCTTC CASSLGDTGSYEQFF
- TRBJ1-1 - TRBV29-1 TGCAGCGCCAGGCCACAGATAAACACTGAAGCTTTCTTT CSARPQINTEAFF
- TRBJ2-1 TRBD2 TRBV20-1 TGCAGTGCCCGACTAGCGGGGTTGGTTTACAATGAGCAGTTCTTC CSARLAGLVYNEQFF
- TRBJ2-3 - TRBV6-1 TGTGCCAGCAAAGGACGCACCCAGATACTTCAAAGCACAGATACGCAGTATTTT CASKGRTQILQSTDTQYF
- TRBJ2-2 TRBD2 TRBV13 TGTGCCAGCAGCATCGGACTAGCGGGAGTTACCGGGGAGCTGTTTTTT CASSIGLAGVTGELFF
few TRBJ1-4 TRBD1 TRBV5-5 TGTGCCAGCAGCCTAGACAGGGGGCGCGGTGAAAAACTGTTTTTT CASSLDRGRGEKLFF
few TRBJ2-1 TRBD2 TRBV20-1 TGCAGTGCTACTAACCCGGGACTAGCGGCCTACAATGAGCAGTTCTTC CSATNPGLAAYNEQFF
- TRBJ2-5 TRBD1 TRBV6-5 TGTGCCAGCAGTTATTCCTGGGACAGCCTAGGAGAGACCCAGTACTTC CASSYSWDSLGETQYF
few TRBJ1-2 - TRBV12-3/TRBV12-4 TGTGCCAGCAGTTTAGCGCTGTGGCCCACCGGGGGCTACACCTTC CASSLALWPTGGYTF